Listed below are T cell receptor beta chains from one sample, sequenced in a study of control samples from healthy donors and cancer patients. TCRdb's copy holds only in-frame clones and misses some; the assay was immunoSEQ multiplex PCR. The table has around 110,000 clones, roughly 92% seen once. Sequencing used blood. These receptors all come from a man aged 30 to 45 in good health. The CDR3 runs from the conserved cysteine through the conserved F or W. D genes are given only for firm matches. The size field is filled for only some rows; it gives once, few, many or a size class.

. | . | TRBJ1-1 | 13 | TRBV19 | TGTGCCAGTAGTGACAACATGAACACTGAAGCTTTCTTT | CASSDNMNTEAFF
. | . | TRBJ1-1 | 13 | TRBV7-9 | TGTGCCAGCAGAGGGGGGCGCCCCACTGAAGCTTTCTTT | CASRGGRPTEAFF
. | . | TRBJ1-2 | 15 | TRBV11-2 | TGTGCCAGCAGTCCCAAGGTCACCCCTAACTATGGCTACACCTTC | CASSPKVTPNYGYTF
. | TRBD2 | TRBJ2-3 | 15 | TRBV2 | TGTGCCAGCGCCCGGGGGGGCCCGGGCACAGATACGCAGTATTTT | CASARGGPGTDTQYF
. | TRBD2 | TRBJ2-3 | 15 | TRBV9 | TGTGCCAGCAGCGCGACTAGCGGGGGGGTTAGGGTGCAGTATTTT | CASSATSGGVRVQYF
once | TRBD1 | TRBJ1-5 | 16 | TRBV5-1 | TGCGCCAGCAGCCCAATCGGACAGGGGAAACCGGATCCCCAGCATTTT | CASSPIGQGKPDPQHF
. | . | TRBJ2-3 | 15 | TRBV28 | TGTGCCAGCAGTCGGGGCTCGACCTCCAGGGATACGCAGTATTTT | CASSRGSTSRDTQYF
. | . | TRBJ1-2 | 13 | TRBV28 | TGTGCCAGCAGTTTTACAGTGGATCCTGACTACACCTTC | CASSFTVDPDYTF
. | TRBD1 | TRBJ1-1 | 16 | TRBV4-2 | TGTGCCAGCAGCCCAGGACAGGGGGGGATGAACACTGAAGCTTTCTTT | CASSPGQGGMNTEAFF
. | TRBD2 | TRBJ2-3 | 11 | TRBV19 | TGTGCCAGTAGTACGGCGGGGGTTCAGTATTTT | CASSTAGVQYF
. | . | TRBJ1-1 | 14 | TRBV2 | TGTGCCAGCATCCGAACTACGGGACGGGCTGAAGCTTTCTTT | CASIRTTGRAEAFF
. | . | TRBJ1-6 | 14 | TRBV9 | TGTGCCAGCAGCGTAGCAGGATATAATTCACCCCTCCACTTT | CASSVAGYNSPLHF
. | TRBD2 | TRBJ2-2 | 15 | TRBV5-8 | TGTGCCAGCAGCTTAGCGGGGGGTAACACCGGGGAGCTGTTTTTT | CASSLAGGNTGELFF
. | . | TRBJ2-4 | 14 | TRBV11-2 | TGTGCCAGCAGCTTAGGGGGGCCCTTAGGCATTCAGTACTTC | CASSLGGPLGIQYF
. | TRBD1 | TRBJ1-2 | 14 | TRBV5-1 | TGCGCCAGCAGCTTGGTGGAGGGACAGGGCGGCTACACCTTC | CASSLVEGQGGYTF
once | . | TRBJ1-1 | 13 | TRBV5-1 | TGCGCCAGCAGGGACCTCGTGAACACTGAAGCTTTCTTT | CASRDLVNTEAFF
. | . | TRBJ2-5 | 16 | TRBV27 | TGTGCCAGCGGACCTCCTGCAATCGTCCTCCAAGAGACCCAGTACTTC | CASGPPAIVLQETQYF
. | . | TRBJ1-2 | 13 | TRBV9 | TGTGCCAGCAGCGTAGGGTCCGGGGGTGGCTACACCTTC | CASSVGSGGGYTF
. | . | TRBJ1-5 | 14 | TRBV28 | TGTGCCAGCACCGATGGGGGCACCAATCAGCCCCAGCATTTT | CASTDGGTNQPQHF
. | TRBD1 | TRBJ2-7 | 14 | TRBV27 | TGTGCCAGCAGTTTTCCGGGACAGGCCTACGAGCAGTACTTC | CASSFPGQAYEQYF
. | . | TRBJ2-7 | 15 | TRBV18 | TGTGCCAGCTCACCAAGTATGGGTTTCACCTACGAGCAGTACTTC | CASSPSMGFTYEQYF
once | . | TRBJ1-1 | 11 | TRBV6-5 | TGTGCCAGCAGTTTCGGCGCTGAAGCTTTCTTT | CASSFGAEAFF
. | . | TRBJ2-7 | 19 | TRBV10-3 | TGTGCCATCAGTGAACATAATCTTCAGGTAGGGACCCATTCCTACGAGCAGTACTTC | CAISEHNLQVGTHSYEQYF
once | . | TRBJ1-3 | 20 | TRBV14 | TGTGCCAGCAGCCAAGTTGGGGACCTCAAAAATTCCTACTCTGGAAACACCATATATTTT | CASSQVGDLKNSYSGNTIYF
. | . | TRBJ1-2 | 11 | TRBV20-1 | TGCAGTGCTTCCAGGGGTGGAGGCTACACCTTC | CSASRGGGYTF
. | . | TRBJ2-5 | 16 | TRBV9 | TGTGCCAGCAGCGTCAGGGCGGGGACGAAGGGGGAGACCCAGTACTTC | CASSVRAGTKGETQYF
. | . | TRBJ2-1 | 13 | TRBV21-1 | TGTGCCAGCAGCAAAAGTCCTACAGGGGAGCAGTTCTTC | CASSKSPTGEQFF
. | TRBD1 | TRBJ2-3 | 16 | TRBV4-1 | TGCGCCAGCAGCTCTCGGTGGGGACAGGGAACAGATACGCAGTATTTT | CASSSRWGQGTDTQYF
. | TRBD1 | TRBJ1-5 | 16 | TRBV14 | TGTGCCAGCACCCTCGGGACAGGCTTCCTGAGACAGCCCCAGCATTTT | CASTLGTGFLRQPQHF
. | TRBD2 | TRBJ2-7 | 16 | TRBV6-5 | TGTGCCAGCAGTTACTCGGCAACGGGGGGGCTGGACGAGCAGTACTTC | CASSYSATGGLDEQYF
. | . | TRBJ1-2 | 13 | TRBV28 | TGTGCCAGCCTGAGGGGGGCGGCTGGTGGCTACACCTTC | CASLRGAAGGYTF
. | . | TRBJ1-6 | 14 | TRBV27 | TGTGCCAGCAGTTACGCAGGGCAGAATTCACCCCTCCACTTT | CASSYAGQNSPLHF
. | . | TRBJ2-2 | 16 | TRBV4-1 | TGCGCCAGCAGCCCCTGGGGACGGGAGCGGGCCGGGGAGCTGTTTTTT | CASSPWGRERAGELFF
. | . | TRBJ2-6 | 11 | TRBV29-1 | TGCAGCTTTCTCTTGGGCAACGTCCTGACTTTC | CSFLLGNVLTF
. | . | TRBJ2-5 | 14 | TRBV27 | TGTGCCAGCAGTTTTTTCCCTAGTCCAGAGACCCAGTACTTC | CASSFFPSPETQYF